This T cell receptor beta chain comes out of a study of T cell repertoires in cytomegalovirus infection. Turning to the study itself: Public TCR beta signatures indicated both CMV infection and matching HLA type. Notes on the study in general: The study identified carriers of CMV plus the relevant HLA from cumulative public TCR beta family frequency. Clonotype analysis showed dominance of the ex vivo response by HLA-C-restricted CMV-specific TCR beta clonotypes.

TCRdb reprocessed the reads with MiXCR, giving one entry per CDR3 protein. Among hundreds of thousands of distinct CDR3 sequences listed, around 9.5% were seen once. V lost 9 bases to trimming and J lost 9 bases, with 18 bases between them. The germline V gene has CDR1 MNHEY and CDR2 SMNVEV (reference sequence). The CDR3 runs 14 residues. In regard to this clonotype: The antigen remains undetermined.

The receptor comes from a human donor in good health (CMV status not recorded). Some clones in this sample may be carry-over from other donors' samples. This chain uses TRBV27 with TRBJ1-6; possible D gene TRBD1, 5 bases. The specimen sequenced was PBMCs. The CDR3 DNA sequence: TGTGCCAGTAAACCGCCAGGGCAGGGTTCACCCCTCCACTTT. Translating gives CASKPPGQGSPLHF.